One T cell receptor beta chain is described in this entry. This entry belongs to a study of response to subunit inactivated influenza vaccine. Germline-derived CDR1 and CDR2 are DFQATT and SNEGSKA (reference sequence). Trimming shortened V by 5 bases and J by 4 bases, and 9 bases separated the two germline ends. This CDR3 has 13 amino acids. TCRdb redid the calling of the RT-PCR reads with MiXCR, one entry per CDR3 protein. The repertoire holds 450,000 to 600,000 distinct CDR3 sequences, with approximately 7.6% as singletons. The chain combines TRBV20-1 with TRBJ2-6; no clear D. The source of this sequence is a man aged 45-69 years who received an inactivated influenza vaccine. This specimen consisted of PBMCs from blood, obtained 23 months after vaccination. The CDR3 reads CSADKPGANVLTF. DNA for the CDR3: TGCAGTGCTGACAAGCCCGGGGCCAACGTCCTGACTTTC.